A single sample is the source of the 19 T cell receptor beta chains below, sequenced in a study of CD8 T cells in Susac syndrome. With random hexamers, reverse transcription was performed on roughly 0.45 to 1 ug of RNA. TCRdb processed the immunoSEQ multiplex PCR reads anew with MiXCR; each CDR3 protein has one entry. This sample has some 150,000 distinct CDR3 sequences, with 94% found just once. The sequencing sample was made of CD4+ T cells from PBMCs. The receptor source for this set is a human donor in good health.

The chain has TRBV6-5 and TRBJ2-7; the D gene could be TRBD1 or TRBD2 (5 bases each). CDR3 size: 14 residues. In germline, CDR1 is MNHEY, CDR2 SVGAGI. Between the trimmed V and J ends, which lost 7 bases and 0 bases, there was a span of 13 bases. Here the CDR3 DNA reads TGTGCCAGCACCCAACTAGGGGCCTCCTACGAGCAGTACTTC. Its translation is CASTQLGASYEQYF.

The chain carries TRBV28 and TRBJ2-2; no definite D call. CDR1 and CDR2 from the germline V gene are MDHEN and SYDVKM. CDR3 length equals 14 residues. V gave up 6 bases and J gave up 3 bases, with 11 bases separating them. CDR3 sequence: CASRGRWDTGELFF. In nucleotides, the CDR3 is TGTGCCAGCAGAGGGCGGTGGGACACCGGGGAGCTGTTTTTT.

The chain uses TRBV29-1 and TRBJ2-5; unclear D gene. Trimming took 4 bases from V and 4 from J, leaving 13 bases between them. Germline CDR1 and CDR2: SQVTM and ANQGSEA. The CDR3 extends over 13 amino acids. DNA of the CDR3: TGCAGCGTTGGTAAAACCCCCAGAGAGACCCAGTACTTC. Translating gives CSVGKTPRETQYF.

This chain uses TRBV6-1 with TRBJ1-5; D gene unclear. Trimming left V 6 bases short and J 5 bases short, with 14 bases between. The CDR3 extends over 14 amino acids. CDR1 is MNHNS, CDR2 SASEGT, per germline. The DNA of the CDR3 is TGTGCCAGCAGGAGGAGGGAACCCCATCAGCCCCAGCATTTT. Protein: CASRRREPHQPQHF.

The chain uses TRBV6-2 or TRBV6-3 and TRBJ2-7; D uncertain. Germline lookup yields CDR1 MNHEY and CDR2 SVGEGT. This CDR3 has 14 amino acids. V gave up 0 bases and J gave up 0 bases, with 6 bases separating them. The CDR3 sequence: CASSYSGVSYEQYF. For the CDR3, the DNA is TGTGCCAGCAGTTACTCTGGGGTCTCCTACGAGCAGTACTTC.

V is TRBV19 and J is TRBJ1-4; D is unclear. The V gene lost 4 bases and the J gene lost 0 bases, with 9 bases spanning the gap. The germline V gene has CDR1 LNHDA and CDR2 SQIVND (reference sequence). The CDR3 extends over 15 amino acids. This chain's CDR3 is CASSTVDATNEKLFF. CDR3 bases: TGTGCCAGTAGTACCGTCGACGCAACTAATGAAAAACTGTTTTTT.

The rearrangement uses TRBV7-9 and TRBJ2-1; D possibly matches TRBD1 or TRBD2 (5 bases each). The CDR3 totals 15 residues. V lost 0 bases and J 7 bases, leaving 13 bases between the germline ends. CDR1 is SEHNR, CDR2 FQNEAQ, per germline (reference sequence). Here the CDR3 reads CASSLAVDWTNEQFF. As DNA, the CDR3 is TGTGCCAGCAGCTTAGCGGTGGACTGGACAAATGAGCAGTTCTTC.

This chain connects TRBV6-5 to TRBJ1-2; D is unresolved. Germline loops: CDR1 MNHEY, CDR2 SVGAGI. The CDR3 spans 13 residues. V shed 5 bases and J shed 5 bases, with 12 bases lying between them. CDR3 nucleotide sequence: TGTGCCAGCAGTCCGGGAGTTTCGTATGGCTACACCTTC. Translating gives CASSPGVSYGYTF.

V is TRBV20-1 and J is TRBJ2-7; possible D gene TRBD1, 5 bases. The CDR3 runs to 13 residues. Per the germline V gene, CDR1 is DFQATT and CDR2 is SNEGSKA (reference sequence). Trimming stripped 2 bases from V and 0 bases from J, with 8 bases between. This chain's CDR3 is CSARRQYSYEQYF. DNA of the CDR3: TGCAGTGCTAGAAGACAGTACTCCTACGAGCAGTACTTC.

This chain links TRBV27 with TRBJ2-7; no reliable D call. CDR3 length: 14 amino acids. Looked up from germline, CDR1 is MNHEY and CDR2 is SMNVEV (reference sequence). V dropped 3 bases and J dropped 0 bases, with 9 bases sitting between them. The CDR3 loop is CASSFSASSYEQYF. CDR3 nucleotides: TGTGCCAGCAGTTTCTCGGCTAGCTCCTACGAGCAGTACTTC.

The chain is built from TRBV6-1 and TRBJ1-4; TRBD1 is a possible D gene (6 bases). There are 14 residues in the CDR3. Trimming cost V 4 bases and J 9 bases, with 15 bases left between them. Germline V lookup: CDR1 MNHNS, CDR2 SASEGT. The CDR3 reads CASSVQGSGKKLFF. The CDR3 coding sequence is TGTGCCAGCAGTGTACAGGGTTCTGGGAAAAAACTGTTTTTT.

V usage is TRBV19 and J usage is TRBJ1-5; D uncertain. The germline V and J ends were trimmed by 1 base and 11 bases, with 15 bases remaining between them. CDR1 and CDR2 (germline): LNHDA, SQIVND (reference sequence). This CDR3 region has 14 residues. This CDR3 is CASSIVRSLGAQHF. CDR3 coding DNA: TGTGCCAGTAGTATAGTACGCAGCCTTGGCGCCCAGCATTTT.

The V and J genes are TRBV28 and TRBJ2-5; TRBD1 matches 8 bases. Germline-derived CDR1 and CDR2 are MDHEN and SYDVKM. With 5 bases clipped from V and 5 bases from J, the junction kept 10 bases outside the gene matches. The CDR3 consists of 15 residues. In nucleotides, the CDR3 is TGTGCCAGCAGTCTACCGACAGGGGATGGGGAGACCCAGTACTTC. It translates to CASSLPTGDGETQYF.

The chain is built from TRBV7-2 and TRBJ2-2, with D perhaps TRBD1 or TRBD2 (5 bases each). Germline assignment: CDR1 SGHTA and CDR2 FQGNSA. The CDR3 contains 15 residues. Trimming shortened V by 1 base and J by 6 bases, and 12 bases separated the two germline ends. CDR3 in DNA: TGTGCCAGCAGCTTAGGAGGGGTTTTCTCCGGGGAGCTGTTTTTT. It is translated as CASSLGGVFSGELFF.

This chain uses TRBV19 with TRBJ2-2; weak D call: TRBD2 (5 bases). CDR3 length: 13 residues. Germline V gene data show CDR1 as LNHDA and CDR2 as SQIVND (reference sequence). The V and J ends lost 3 bases and 5 bases respectively, with 7 bases between them. CDR3 sequence reads: CASSIPGTGELFF. Here the CDR3 DNA reads TGTGCCAGTAGTATCCCGGGAACCGGGGAGCTGTTTTTT.

The chain is built from TRBV2 and TRBJ1-2; no clear D gene. The CDR3 has 13 residues. The V gene's germline CDR1 is SNHLY and CDR2 FYNNEI. V lost 5 bases and J 6 bases, leaving 13 bases between the germline ends. CDR3 loop: CASSWVVPDGYTF. DNA for the CDR3: TGTGCCAGCAGTTGGGTGGTTCCGGATGGCTACACCTTC.

Only one count was recorded for this clonotype. The chain carries TRBV20-1 and TRBJ2-7, with TRBD1 as a possible D gene (6 bases). CDR3 length: 14 residues. Trimming shortened V by 1 base and J by 4 bases, and 14 bases separated the two germline ends. Germline loops: CDR1 DFQATT, CDR2 SNEGSKA (reference sequence). The CDR3 here is CSARAPQGMYEQYF. The CDR3 nucleotides read TGCAGTGCTAGAGCCCCACAGGGTATGTACGAGCAGTACTTC.

Notes on this clonotype: One end of the junction varies from germline; a read error may be responsible. The rearrangement joins TRBV7-3 to TRBJ2-6, with D unresolved. CDR1 is SGHTA and CDR2 is FQGTGA in the germline V gene. The CDR3 sequence is 17 residues long. The CDR3 DNA reads as TGTGCCAGCAGTTTAAATCTCGCGGACTCTGGGGCCAACGTCCTGACTTTC. Residues: CASSLNLADSGANVLTF.

The count of this clonotype is one. The V and J genes are TRBV5-1 and TRBJ2-5; tentative D call: TRBD1 (5 bases). Trimming shortened V by 0 bases and J by 5 bases, and 14 bases separated the two germline ends. CDR1 is SGHRS and CDR2 is YFSETQ in the germline V gene. The CDR3 runs 15 residues. CDR3 nucleotides: TGCGCCAGCAGCTTGGGACAGCCTTCAGGGGAGACCCAGTACTTC. Amino acids: CASSLGQPSGETQYF.